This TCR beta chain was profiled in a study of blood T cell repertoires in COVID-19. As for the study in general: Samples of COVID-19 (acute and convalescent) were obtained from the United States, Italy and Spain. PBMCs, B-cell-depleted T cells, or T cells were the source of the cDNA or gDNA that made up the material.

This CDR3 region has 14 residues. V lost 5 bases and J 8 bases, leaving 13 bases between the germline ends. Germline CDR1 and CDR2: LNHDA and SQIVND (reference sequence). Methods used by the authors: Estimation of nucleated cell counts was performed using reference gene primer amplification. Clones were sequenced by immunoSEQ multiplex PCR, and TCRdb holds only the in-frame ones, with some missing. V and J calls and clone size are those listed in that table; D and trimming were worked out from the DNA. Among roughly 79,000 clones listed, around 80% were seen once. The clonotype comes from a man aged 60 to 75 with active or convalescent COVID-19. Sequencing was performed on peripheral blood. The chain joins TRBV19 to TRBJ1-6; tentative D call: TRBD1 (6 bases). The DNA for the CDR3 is TGTGCCAGTAGTTGGGGGCAGTTGGATTCACCCCTCCACTTT. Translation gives CASSWGQLDSPLHF.